The 30 T cell receptor beta chains presented below share a single source sample, sequenced in a study of cytomegalovirus exposure and HLA in healthy donors. The PCR employed 60 Vbeta primers together with 13 Jbeta primers. Profiling relied on immunoSEQ multiplex PCR, and the TCRdb table lists in-frame clones only, not all of them. The repertoire consists of some 110,000 clones, with about 64% occurring once and the leading ten covering 2.5% to 3.5%. The sample consisted of PBMCs. These receptors all come from a female donor in good health and CMV-seronegative.

The chain has TRBV29-1 and TRBJ2-7, with 11 nucleotides matching TRBD1. V shed 2 bases and J 8 bases; nucleotides not matched to a gene: 17. There are 17 residues in the CDR3. Germline V lookup: CDR1 SQVTM, CDR2 ANQGSEA. The CDR3 is CSVERRMSVGTGGKQYF. The DNA of the CDR3 is TGCAGCGTTGAACGGCGGATGTCAGTGGGGACAGGGGGAAAGCAGTACTTC.

The J gene is TRBJ2-1, the V gene TRBV6-1; D might be TRBD2 (6 bases). The CDR3 loop spans 14 amino acids. Germline V CDR1 and CDR2: MNHNS, SASEGT. The V end lost 0 bases, the J end lost 15 bases, and 18 bases lay between the germline ends. CDR3 bases: TGTGCCAGCAGTGAAGCCCCCGGCGGGGCCCAGGGGTTCTTC. It translates to CASSEAPGGAQGFF.

The chain links TRBV11-1 to TRBJ2-3; TRBD2 aligns across 7 bases. The CDR3 loop spans 15 amino acids. J was trimmed by 0 bases and V by 1 base; bases with no gene match: 1. CDR1 is SGHAT and CDR2 is FQDESV in the germline V gene (reference sequence). The CDR3 loop reads CASSLGSGSTDTQYF. The CDR3 nucleotides are TGTGCCAGCAGCTTAGGTAGCGGGAGCACAGATACGCAGTATTTT.

CDR3: CASSPRTGELFF. DNA for the CDR3: TGTGCCAGCAGCCCCCGCACCGGGGAGCTGTTTTTT. The chain employs TRBV13 and TRBJ2-2; D call uncertain. CDR1 is PRHDT, CDR2 FYEKMQ, per germline (reference sequence). The CDR3 consists of 12 residues. Trimming took off 5 bases at V and 4 bases at J, with 5 bases between the two ends.

This rearrangement joins TRBV20-1 to TRBJ2-5; the D gene is possibly TRBD2 (5 bases). Looked up from germline, CDR1 is DFQATT and CDR2 is SNEGSKA (reference sequence). The CDR3 spans 11 residues. V gave up 7 bases and J gave up 5 bases, with 11 bases separating them. CDR3 loop: CSETRAETQYF. CDR3 nucleotides: TGCAGTGAAACTAGGGCGGAGACCCAGTACTTC.

Comment on this clone: Germline and junction disagree at one end, which may indicate a read error. Other DNA sequences from this sample encode an identical CDR3 as well. The chain has TRBV2 and TRBJ1-2; D perhaps matches TRBD1 (5 bases). Germline CDR1 SNHLY, CDR2 FYNNEI. The length of the CDR3 is 13 residues. The CDR3 here is CASSEEGSYGYTF. In nucleotides, the CDR3 is TGTGCCAGCAGTGAAGAGGGGTCCTATGGCTACACCTTT.

V gene TRBV6-1 combines with J gene TRBJ2-7; 10 bases line up with TRBD1. The germline CDR1 and CDR2 sequences are MNHNS and SASEGT. The trim removed 6 bases at V and 6 bases at J, leaving 8 bases unmatched. This CDR3 has 14 residues. The CDR3 spells CASRTGGASLEQYF. CDR3 coding DNA: TGTGCCAGCAGGACAGGGGGCGCTTCTCTCGAGCAGTACTTC.

This chain uses TRBV5-1 with TRBJ2-7; unclear D gene. The germline gives CDR1 SGHRS, CDR2 YFSETQ. The CDR3 is 12 residues long. V dropped 4 bases and J dropped 2 bases, with 7 bases sitting between them. CDR3 sequence (DNA): TGCGCCAGCAGCCTCGTCCCCTACGAGCAGTACTTC. This codes for CASSLVPYEQYF.

The chain links TRBV5-5 to TRBJ2-3; D might be TRBD2 (5 bases). Per the germline V gene, CDR1 is SGHKS and CDR2 is YYEKEE (reference sequence). V lost 2 bases and J lost 6, with 13 bases in between. CDR3 length equals 14 residues. CDR3 region: CASSFGTRVDTQYF. In nucleotides, the CDR3 is TGTGCCAGCAGCTTTGGCACTAGAGTTGATACGCAGTATTTT.

This clone was seen more than once but under ten times. The chain is built from TRBV2 and TRBJ2-4; 7 bases agree with TRBD1. J gave up 6 bases and V 5 bases, and 7 bases lay outside the gene matches. Germline CDR1 reads SNHLY; CDR2 reads FYNNEI. The CDR3 has 14 amino acids. The CDR3 spells CASSTGDVANIQYF. CDR3 bases: TGTGCCAGCAGTACAGGGGATGTTGCAAACATTCAGTACTTC. The full variable domain, with the rest looked up from reference TRBV2 and TRBJ2-4, is EPEVTQTPSHQVTQMGQEVILRCVPISNHLYFYWYRQILGQKVEFLVSFYNNEISEKSEIFDDQFSVERPDGSNFTLKIRSTKLEDSAMYFCASSTGDVANIQYFGAGTRLSVL.

This clone was seen a single time. This chain connects TRBV2 to TRBJ1-5; maybe TRBD1 (5 bases). V dropped 6 bases and J dropped 0 bases, with 15 bases sitting between them. The CDR3 loop spans 16 amino acids. Germline lookup yields CDR1 SNHLY and CDR2 FYNNEI. CDR3: CASRPEFGGSNQPQHF. CDR3 coding DNA: TGTGCCAGCAGGCCAGAGTTCGGGGGTAGCAATCAGCCCCAGCATTTT.

CDR3 DNA sequence: TGTGCCACCGCCGACAGGGACGGCCAGCCCCAGCATTTT. Encoded protein: CATADRDGQPQHF. J is TRBJ1-5 and V is TRBV10-3, with TRBD1 identical over 7 bases. The germline V gene encodes CDR1 ENHRY and CDR2 SYGVKD. This CDR3 contains 13 residues. V lost 10 bases and J lost 7; bases outside the gene matches: 10.

The genes are TRBV5-1 and TRBJ2-1; no clear D gene. The CDR3 is made up of 11 amino acids. The germline CDR1 and CDR2 sequences are SGHRS and YFSETQ. The V end lost 2 bases, the J end lost 10 bases, and 7 bases lay between the germline ends. CDR3 nucleotides: TGCGCCAGCAGCTTATCAGTAGAGCAGTTCTTC. It encodes CASSLSVEQFF. Combining the CDR3 with reference TRBV5-1 and TRBJ2-1 gives the whole variable domain KAGVTQTPRYLIKTRGQQVTLSCSPISGHRSVSWYQQTPGQGLQFLFEYFSETQRNKGNFPGRFSGRQFSNSRSEMNVSTLELGDSALYLCASSLSVEQFFGPGTRLTVL.

This clone has only one observation. V gene TRBV4-2 combines with J gene TRBJ2-7; 13 bases agree with TRBD2. V was pared by 0 bases and J by 9 bases, with 8 bases of the junction left unmatched. The CDR3 has 16 residues. Looked up from germline, CDR1 is LGHNA and CDR2 is YNFKEQ. The CDR3 loop reads CASSQDRTSGGYLQYF. CDR3 bases: TGTGCCAGCAGCCAAGATCGGACTAGCGGGGGTTATTTGCAGTACTTC.

The genes are TRBV4-2 and TRBJ2-1; TRBD1 matches at 12 bases. This CDR3 has 15 amino acids. Germline-derived CDR1 and CDR2 are LGHNA and YNFKEQ. Germline trimming cut 5 bases from V and 4 bases from J; bases unmatched to any gene: 3. The CDR3 reads CASSGTGGGYNEQFF. DNA for the CDR3: TGTGCCAGCAGCGGGACAGGGGGCGGTTACAATGAGCAGTTCTTC.

This sequence joins TRBV7-9 and TRBJ2-1; 11 nucleotides match TRBD2. This CDR3 contains 17 residues. The germline V gene encodes CDR1 SEHNR and CDR2 FQNEAQ (reference sequence). With V trimmed by 4 bases and J by 5 bases, 10 bases remained unmatched. CDR3 sequence reads: CASSSYWGLAANNEQFF. CDR3 in DNA: TGTGCCAGCAGCTCTTATTGGGGACTAGCGGCTAACAATGAGCAGTTCTTC.

This clone was seen only a few times. The chain couples TRBV19 to TRBJ2-7; possible D gene TRBD2, 5 bases. In germline, CDR1 is LNHDA, CDR2 SQIVND (reference sequence). Between the trimmed V and J ends, which lost 3 bases and 11 bases, there was a span of 14 bases. The CDR3 has 12 amino acids. The CDR3 protein is CASSMDSDKKYF. The CDR3 DNA is TGTGCCAGTAGTATGGACTCCGACAAAAAGTACTTC.

This clone was observed once. The gene calls are TRBV6-5 and TRBJ2-2; 10 positions match TRBD2. With 6 bases clipped from V and 4 bases from J, the junction kept 2 bases outside the gene matches. This CDR3 contains 14 residues. Germline assignment: CDR1 MNHEY and CDR2 SVGAGI. The CDR3 region is CASRTSGSTGELFF. In DNA, the CDR3 is TGTGCCAGCAGGACTAGCGGGTCCACCGGGGAGCTGTTTTTT.

This sequence joins TRBV15 and TRBJ1-1, with TRBD1 matching 7 bases. Germline CDR1 is LNHNV and CDR2 is YYDKDF (reference sequence). The length of the CDR3 is 14 residues. Trimming removed 5 bases from V and 2 bases from J; junction bases left unmatched: 5. CDR3 amino acids: CATSYRQGNTEAFF. The CDR3 coding sequence is TGTGCCACCAGCTATAGACAGGGCAACACTGAAGCTTTCTTT.

This clone has a single count. The chain uses TRBV28 and TRBJ1-5; D gene unclear. Trimming left V 1 base short and J 1 base short, with 2 bases between. Germline CDR1 and CDR2: MDHEN and SYDVKM. This CDR3 is built from 13 residues. In DNA form, the CDR3 reads TGTGCCAGCAGTTTATTAAGCAATCAGCCCCAGCATTTT. This codes for CASSLLSNQPQHF.

The chain has TRBV4-1 and TRBJ2-7; D gene uncertain. V lost 5 bases and J lost 4, with 12 bases in between. This CDR3 is 13 amino acids long. Germline assignment: CDR1 MGHRA and CDR2 YSYEKL. The CDR3 nucleotides read TGCGCCAGCAGCGTACGGCCACTATACGAGCAGTACTTC. The encoded protein is CASSVRPLYEQYF.

The chain has TRBV14 and TRBJ2-7, with D unresolved. The germline V gene has CDR1 SGHDN and CDR2 FVKESK. The CDR3 length is 9 residues. CDR3 in DNA: TGTGCCAGCAGCCAACAGACCAGGGTC. This translates into CASSQQTRV.

The rearrangement links TRBV6-1 to TRBJ2-1; 9 bases agree with TRBD2. The junction had 7 bases not matched to a gene; V was cut back by 7 bases and J by 9 bases. CDR1 is MNHNS and CDR2 is SASEGT in the germline V gene. The CDR3 contains 13 residues. The CDR3 region has the DNA TGTGCCAGCATGGGGCGGGGGGGAGGTGAGCAGTTCTTC. Translated: CASMGRGGGEQFF.

In this sample, this clone turned up a few times. This chain uses TRBV13 with TRBJ2-5; 9 bases align to TRBD1. V trimming: 5 bases; J trimming: 5 bases; junction bases outside the gene matches: 9. CDR3 size: 15 residues. The germline V gene has CDR1 PRHDT and CDR2 FYEKMQ (reference sequence). CDR3 coding DNA: TGTGCCAGCAGCACCCGGGACAGGGTCATTGAGACCCAGTACTTC. This gives the protein CASSTRDRVIETQYF.

The rearrangement uses TRBV6-5 and TRBJ2-5; D may be TRBD2 (5 bases). This CDR3 has 14 amino acids. Between the trimmed V and J ends, which lost 6 bases and 5 bases, there was a span of 16 bases. CDR1 is MNHEY, CDR2 SVGAGI, per germline. The CDR3 here is CASSKRAVGETQYF. For the CDR3, the DNA is TGTGCCAGCAGCAAGAGGGCGGTAGGGGAGACCCAGTACTTC.

V usage is TRBV7-2 and J usage is TRBJ1-1, with 7 bases lining up with TRBD1. Germline V CDR1 and CDR2: SGHTA, FQGNSA. J lost 7 bases, V lost 1 base, and 6 bases had no gene match. The CDR3 consists of 14 residues. The CDR3 spells CASSLVRGRGEAFF. For the CDR3, the DNA is TGTGCCAGCAGCTTAGTAAGGGGGCGAGGTGAAGCTTTCTTT. The whole variable domain, filled in from reference TRBV7-2 and TRBJ1-1, reads GAGVSQSPSNKVTEKGKDVELRCDPISGHTALYWYRQSLGQGLEFLIYFQGNSAPDKSGLPSDRFSAERTGGSVSTLTIQRTQQEDSAVYLCASSLVRGRGEAFFGQGTRLTVV.

The chain joins TRBV12-1 to TRBJ2-3; no DNA check was done on the table's D call, TRBD2. TRBV12-1 constitutes a pseudogene. The CDR3 runs to 16 residues. The chain's CDR3 is CASSFQSSGVTDTQYF. The CDR3 region has the DNA TGTGCCAGCAGCTTTCAGTCTAGCGGGGTGACAGATACGCAGTATTTT.

This sequence joins TRBV4-2 and TRBJ2-5; D is perhaps TRBD1 (5 bases). The J call may be mistaken, given a closer DNA end match to TRBJ2-7. The CDR3 runs 16 residues. Germline V lookup: CDR1 LGHNA, CDR2 YNFKEQ. CDR3 sequence reads: CASSQETYDSSYEQYF. Here the CDR3 DNA reads TGTGCCAGCAGCCAAGAGACATACGACAGCTCCTACGAGCAGTACTTC.

This clone was seen once. The chain combines TRBV27 with TRBJ1-3; D gene ambiguous. Trimming left V 6 bases short and J 0 bases short, with 6 bases between. The germline V gene has CDR1 MNHEY and CDR2 SMNVEV (reference sequence). The CDR3 has 13 residues. CDR3 sequence reads: CASRRVSGNTIYF. For the CDR3, the DNA is TGTGCCAGCAGGCGAGTCTCTGGAAACACCATATATTTT.

The gene calls are TRBV6-1 and TRBJ2-7, with D maybe TRBD2 (5 bases). CDR3 length: 15 residues. V was cut by 4 bases and J by 0 bases, with 13 bases left in between. The germline gives CDR1 MNHNS, CDR2 SASEGT. The CDR3 bases are TGTGCCAGCAGTGCTGGAGACGGACTCTCCTACGAGCAGTACTTC. Translation: CASSAGDGLSYEQYF.